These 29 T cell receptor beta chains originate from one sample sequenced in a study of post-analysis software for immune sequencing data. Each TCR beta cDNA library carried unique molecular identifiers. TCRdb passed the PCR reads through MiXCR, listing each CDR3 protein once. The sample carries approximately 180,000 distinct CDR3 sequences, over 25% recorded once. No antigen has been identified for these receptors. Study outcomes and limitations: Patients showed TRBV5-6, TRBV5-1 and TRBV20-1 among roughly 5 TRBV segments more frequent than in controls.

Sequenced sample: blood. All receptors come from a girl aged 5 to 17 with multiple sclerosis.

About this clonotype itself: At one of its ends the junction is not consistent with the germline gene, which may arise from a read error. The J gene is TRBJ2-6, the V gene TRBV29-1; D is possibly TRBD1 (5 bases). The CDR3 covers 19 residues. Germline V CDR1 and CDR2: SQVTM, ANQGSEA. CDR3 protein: CSVEETEQPVLSGASVLTF. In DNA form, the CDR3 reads TGCAGCGTCGAAGAGACGGAACAGCCAGTCCTCTCTGGGGCCAGCGTCCTGACTTTC.

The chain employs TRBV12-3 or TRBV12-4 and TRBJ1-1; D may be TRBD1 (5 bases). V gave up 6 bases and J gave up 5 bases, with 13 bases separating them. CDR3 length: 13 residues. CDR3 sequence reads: CASSIGGGTEAFF. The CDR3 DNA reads TGTGCCAGCAGCATTGGGGGGGGGACTGAAGCTTTCTTT.

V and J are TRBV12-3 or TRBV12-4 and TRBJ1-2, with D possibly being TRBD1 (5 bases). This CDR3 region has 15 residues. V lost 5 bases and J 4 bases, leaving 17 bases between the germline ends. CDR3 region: CASSPRQIHTYGYTF. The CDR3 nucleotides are TGTGCCAGCAGTCCCAGACAGATACATACCTATGGCTACACCTTC.

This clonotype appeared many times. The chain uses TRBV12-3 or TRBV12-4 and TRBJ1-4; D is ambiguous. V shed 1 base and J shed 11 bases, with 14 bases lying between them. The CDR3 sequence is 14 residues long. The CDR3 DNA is TGTGCCAGCAGTTTAGGCCCCCGGAGGGAGAAACTGTTTTTT. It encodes CASSLGPRREKLFF.

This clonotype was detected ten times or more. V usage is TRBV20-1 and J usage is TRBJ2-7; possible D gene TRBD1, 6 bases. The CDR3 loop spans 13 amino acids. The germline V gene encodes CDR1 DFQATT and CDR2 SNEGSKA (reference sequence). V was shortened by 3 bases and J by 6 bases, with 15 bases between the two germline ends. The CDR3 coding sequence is TGCAGTGCTAGGGGACACGGGGATGGCGAGCAGTACTTC. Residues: CSARGHGDGEQYF.

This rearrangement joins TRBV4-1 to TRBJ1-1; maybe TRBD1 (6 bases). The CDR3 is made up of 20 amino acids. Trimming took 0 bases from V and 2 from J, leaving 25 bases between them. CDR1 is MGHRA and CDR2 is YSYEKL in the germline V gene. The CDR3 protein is CASSQEGADRGAGPNTEAFF. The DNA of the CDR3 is TGCGCCAGCAGCCAAGAGGGGGCAGACCGGGGGGCCGGGCCCAACACTGAAGCTTTCTTT.

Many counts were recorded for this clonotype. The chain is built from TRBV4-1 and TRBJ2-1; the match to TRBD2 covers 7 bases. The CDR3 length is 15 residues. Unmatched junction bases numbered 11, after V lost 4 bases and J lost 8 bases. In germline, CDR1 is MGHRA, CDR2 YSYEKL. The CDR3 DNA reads TGCGCCAGCAGCCTAATCAGGACTAGTATATATGAGCAGTTCTTC. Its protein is CASSLIRTSIYEQFF.

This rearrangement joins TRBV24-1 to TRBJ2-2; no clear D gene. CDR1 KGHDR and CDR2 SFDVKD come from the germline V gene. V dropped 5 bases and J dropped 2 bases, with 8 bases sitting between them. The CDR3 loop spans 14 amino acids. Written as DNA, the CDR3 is TGTGCCACCAGTGTCGACGGAAACACCGGGGAGCTGTTTTTT. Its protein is CATSVDGNTGELFF.

CDR3 sequence reads: CSARRSGANVLTF. CDR3 nucleotides: TGCAGTGCTAGGAGGTCTGGGGCCAACGTCCTGACTTTC. The chain links TRBV20-1 to TRBJ2-6, with D uncertain. The CDR3 contains 13 residues. The V gene's germline CDR1 is DFQATT and CDR2 SNEGSKA (reference sequence). V was pared by 3 bases and J by 1 base, with 4 bases between.

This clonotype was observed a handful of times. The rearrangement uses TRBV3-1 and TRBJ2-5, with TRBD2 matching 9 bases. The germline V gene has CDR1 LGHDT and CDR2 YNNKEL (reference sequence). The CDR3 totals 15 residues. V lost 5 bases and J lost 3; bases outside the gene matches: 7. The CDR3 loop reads CASSSIAGAEETQYF. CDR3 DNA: TGTGCCAGCAGCTCCATAGCGGGAGCAGAAGAGACCCAGTACTTC.

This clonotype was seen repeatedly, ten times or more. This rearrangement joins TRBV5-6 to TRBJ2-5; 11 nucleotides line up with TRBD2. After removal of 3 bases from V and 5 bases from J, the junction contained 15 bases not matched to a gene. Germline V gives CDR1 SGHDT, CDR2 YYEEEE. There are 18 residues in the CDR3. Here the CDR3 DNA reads TGTGCCAGCAGCTCTCCCTTGGATAGCGGGAGGGCCGGGGAGACCCAGTACTTC. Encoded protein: CASSSPLDSGRAGETQYF.

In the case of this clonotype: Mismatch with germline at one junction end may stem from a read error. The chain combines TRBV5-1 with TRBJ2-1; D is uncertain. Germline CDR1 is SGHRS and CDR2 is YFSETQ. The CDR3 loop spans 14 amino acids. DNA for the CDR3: TGCGCCAGCAGCTTGGATCCCCCACACAATGAGCAGTCCTTC. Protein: CASSLDPPHNEQSF.

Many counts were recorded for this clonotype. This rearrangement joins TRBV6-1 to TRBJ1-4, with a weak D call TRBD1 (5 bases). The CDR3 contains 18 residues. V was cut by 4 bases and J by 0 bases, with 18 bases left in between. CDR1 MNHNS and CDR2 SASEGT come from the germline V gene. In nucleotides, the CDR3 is TGTGCCAGCAGTGGGGCGCAGGGTAATTATGCAACTAATGAAAAACTGTTTTTT. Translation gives CASSGAQGNYATNEKLFF.

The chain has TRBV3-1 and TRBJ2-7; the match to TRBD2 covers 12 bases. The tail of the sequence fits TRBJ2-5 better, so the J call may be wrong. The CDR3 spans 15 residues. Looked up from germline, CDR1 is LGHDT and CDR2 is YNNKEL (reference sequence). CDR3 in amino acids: CASSQGGLAGETQYF. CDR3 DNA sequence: TGTGCCAGCAGCCAAGGGGGACTAGCGGGAGAGACCCAGTACTTC.

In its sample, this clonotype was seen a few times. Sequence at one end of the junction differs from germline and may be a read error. This CDR3 is CVSSPGWGNEQFF. CDR3 DNA: TGTGTCAGCAGCCCAGGATGGGGCAATGAGCAGTTCTTC. V and J are TRBV7-6 and TRBJ2-1; D gene ambiguous. From germline, CDR1 is SGHVS and CDR2 FNYEAQ. The CDR3 covers 13 residues.

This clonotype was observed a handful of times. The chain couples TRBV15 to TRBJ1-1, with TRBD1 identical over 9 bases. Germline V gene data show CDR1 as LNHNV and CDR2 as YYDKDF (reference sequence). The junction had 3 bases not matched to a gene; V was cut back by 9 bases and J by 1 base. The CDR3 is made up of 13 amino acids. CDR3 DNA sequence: TGTGCCACTACAGGGGGCGAGAACACTGAAGCTTTCTTT. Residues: CATTGGENTEAFF.

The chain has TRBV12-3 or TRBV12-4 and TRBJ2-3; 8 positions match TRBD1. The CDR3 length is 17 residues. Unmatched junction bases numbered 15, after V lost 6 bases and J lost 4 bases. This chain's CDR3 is CASRKGRGRGLADTQYF. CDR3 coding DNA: TGTGCCAGCAGAAAAGGTCGAGGCAGGGGGCTAGCAGATACGCAGTATTTT.

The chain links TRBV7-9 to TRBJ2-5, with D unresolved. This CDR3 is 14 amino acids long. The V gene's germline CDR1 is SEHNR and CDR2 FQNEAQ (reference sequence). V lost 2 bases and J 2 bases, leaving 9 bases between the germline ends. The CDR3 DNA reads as TGTGCCAGCAGCTTATTACAGTTTCAAGAGACCCAGTACTTC. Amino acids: CASSLLQFQETQYF.

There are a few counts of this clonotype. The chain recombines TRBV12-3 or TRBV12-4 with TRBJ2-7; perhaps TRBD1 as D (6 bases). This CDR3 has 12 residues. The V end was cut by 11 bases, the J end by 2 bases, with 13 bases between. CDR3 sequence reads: CASKGEAYEQYF. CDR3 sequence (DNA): TGTGCCTCGAAGGGGGAAGCCTACGAGCAGTACTTC.

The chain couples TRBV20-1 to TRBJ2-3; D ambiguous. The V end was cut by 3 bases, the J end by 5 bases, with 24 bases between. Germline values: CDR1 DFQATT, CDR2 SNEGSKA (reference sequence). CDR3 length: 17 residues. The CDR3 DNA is TGCAGTGCTAGTCGGGTCCTAACGGTCAAGGGAAAAGATACGCAGTATTTT. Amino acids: CSASRVLTVKGKDTQYF.

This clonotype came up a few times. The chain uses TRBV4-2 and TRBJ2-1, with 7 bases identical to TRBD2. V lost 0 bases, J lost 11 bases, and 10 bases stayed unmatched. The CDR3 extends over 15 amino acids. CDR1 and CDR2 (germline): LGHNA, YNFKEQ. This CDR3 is CASSQDRDYGSQQFF. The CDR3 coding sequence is TGTGCCAGCAGCCAAGATCGGGACTACGGGTCGCAGCAGTTCTTC.

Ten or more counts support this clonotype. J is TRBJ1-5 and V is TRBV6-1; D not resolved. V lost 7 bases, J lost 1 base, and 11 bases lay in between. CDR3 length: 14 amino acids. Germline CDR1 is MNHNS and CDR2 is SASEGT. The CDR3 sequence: CASNPTGSNQPQHF. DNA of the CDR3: TGTGCCAGCAACCCGACGGGAAGCAATCAGCCCCAGCATTTT.

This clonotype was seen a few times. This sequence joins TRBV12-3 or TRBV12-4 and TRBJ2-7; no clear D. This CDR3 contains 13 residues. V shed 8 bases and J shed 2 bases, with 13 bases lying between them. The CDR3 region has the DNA TGTGCCAGCCCCGAAGAGGTGACCTACGAGCAGTACTTC. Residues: CASPEEVTYEQYF.

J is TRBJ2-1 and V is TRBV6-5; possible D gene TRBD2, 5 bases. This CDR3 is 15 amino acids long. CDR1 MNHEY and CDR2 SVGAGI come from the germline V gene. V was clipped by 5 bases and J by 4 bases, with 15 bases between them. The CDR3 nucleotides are TGTGCCAGCAGTCGTTTGAGCGGAGGATACAATGAGCAGTTCTTC. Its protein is CASSRLSGGYNEQFF.

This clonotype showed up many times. The CDR3 loop is CASSVNRGTDTQYF. CDR3 DNA: TGCGCCAGCAGTGTAAACAGGGGCACAGATACGCAGTATTTT. The rearrangement links TRBV10-2 to TRBJ2-3, with D perhaps TRBD1 (6 bases). CDR1 and CDR2 (germline): WSHSY, SAAADI. The CDR3 spans 14 residues. V dropped 4 bases and J dropped 1 base, with 9 bases sitting between them.

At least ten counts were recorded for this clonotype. The CDR3 region has the DNA TGTGCCAGCACAACCGGGAGGGCCGATGGGAATGAGCAGTTCTTC. It is translated as CASTTGRADGNEQFF. The J gene is TRBJ2-1, the V gene TRBV7-2; 8 nucleotides line up with TRBD2. J was trimmed by 7 bases and V by 7 bases; bases with no gene match: 12. The CDR3 has 15 residues. Germline V CDR1 and CDR2: SGHTA, FQGNSA.

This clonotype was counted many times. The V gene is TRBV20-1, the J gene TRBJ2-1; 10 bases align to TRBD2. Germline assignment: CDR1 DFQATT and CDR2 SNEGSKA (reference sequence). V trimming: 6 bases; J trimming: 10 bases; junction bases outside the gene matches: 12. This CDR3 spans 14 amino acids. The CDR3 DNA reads TGCAGTGCCCCCACTAGCGGGACTATCGGGGAGCAGTTCTTC. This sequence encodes CSAPTSGTIGEQFF.

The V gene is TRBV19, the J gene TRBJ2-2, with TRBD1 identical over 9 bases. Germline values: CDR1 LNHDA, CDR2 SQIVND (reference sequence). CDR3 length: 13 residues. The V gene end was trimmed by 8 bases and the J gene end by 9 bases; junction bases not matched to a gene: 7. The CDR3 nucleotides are TGTGCCAGTGTAGGACAGGGGAACCGGGAGCTGTTTTTT. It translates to CASVGQGNRELFF.

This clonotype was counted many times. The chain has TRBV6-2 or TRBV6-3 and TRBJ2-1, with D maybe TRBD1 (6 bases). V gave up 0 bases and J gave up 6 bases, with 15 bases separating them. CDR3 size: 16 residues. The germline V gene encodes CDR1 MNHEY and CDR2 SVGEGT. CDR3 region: CASSYSSAGDSNEQFF. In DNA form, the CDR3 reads TGTGCCAGCAGTTACTCGTCGGCAGGGGATTCCAATGAGCAGTTCTTC.